These T cell receptor beta chains were read from a single sample in a study of blood T cell repertoires in COVID-19. The method was immunoSEQ multiplex PCR; TCRdb's version includes in-frame clones alone and lacks a portion of them. The sample lists some 130,000 clones, about nine tenths occurring once. The sequenced sample consisted of peripheral blood. These receptors came from a man aged 50 to 59 with active COVID-19. The CDR3 runs from the conserved cysteine through the conserved F or W. Fields, in order: D gene, V gene, J gene, clone size, CDR3 DNA, CDR3 protein. D genes are given only for firm matches. Some rows mark clone size as missing; the rest say once, few, many or name a class of expanded clone.

TRBD1,TRBV7-9,TRBJ1-2,-,TGTGCCAGCAGCCTCTGGGAGGGACAGGAGGGGAACTATGGCTACACCTTC,CASSLWEGQEGNYGYTF
TRBD2,TRBV19,TRBJ2-1,-,TGTGCCAGTAGTATCCTAGCGGGAGGGAGGAATGAGCAGTTCTTC,CASSILAGGRNEQFF
-,TRBV5-6,TRBJ2-3,-,TGTGCCAGCAGCTCCCGTCCCTCTAGCACAGATACGCAGTATTTT,CASSSRPSSTDTQYF
-,TRBV10-2,TRBJ2-3,-,TGCGCCAGCAGGAGGGGGGAGGGCCGAGGAGATACGCAGTATTTT,CASRRGEGRGDTQYF
-,TRBV24-1,TRBJ2-3,once,TGTGCCACCAGCCCAGGGGTGCTAGGCACAGATACGCAGTATTTT,CATSPGVLGTDTQYF
-,TRBV7-2,TRBJ2-1,-,TGTGCCAGCAGCCTGGGGGCTCAGTACAATGAGCAGTTCTTC,CASSLGAQYNEQFF
-,TRBV29-1,TRBJ1-2,-,TGCAGCGTGGTTCCTAAAAGCGCAGGGAACATATATGGCTACACCTTC,CSVVPKSAGNIYGYTF
TRBD1,TRBV7-8,TRBJ1-1,-,TGTGCCAGCAGCTTAGCTGACAGGGGGAGCACTGAAGCTTTCTTT,CASSLADRGSTEAFF
-,TRBV28,TRBJ1-4,-,TGTGCCAGCAGTCCCACCCTCGGAGAGGTTGATACTAATGAAAAACTGTTTTTT,CASSPTLGEVDTNEKLFF
-,TRBV12-5,TRBJ2-3,-,TGTGCTAGTGGTTTATTCGGAGATACGCAGTATTTT,CASGLFGDTQYF
-,TRBV6-5,TRBJ1-1,-,TGTGCCAGCGGGGCCCAGAGGCCACAGACTGAAGCTTTCTTT,CASGAQRPQTEAFF
-,TRBV19,TRBJ2-7,-,TGTGCCAGTAGTACCAAGGACATACTCTACGAGCAGTACTTC,CASSTKDILYEQYF
TRBD2,TRBV12-3/TRBV12-4,TRBJ2-5,-,TGTGCCAGCAGCCGGGGGGGGGAGACCCAGTACTTC,CASSRGGETQYF
TRBD1,TRBV6-5,TRBJ2-5,-,TGTGCCAGCCAATCGACAGGGAACCAAGAGACCCAGTACTTC,CASQSTGNQETQYF
-,TRBV11-3,TRBJ2-3,-,TGTGCCAGCAGCTTAGATCAAAAAGATACGCAGTATTTT,CASSLDQKDTQYF
TRBD2,TRBV5-1,TRBJ2-1,-,TGCGCCAGCAGCTTATTTTGGACTAGCGGGGGGGCAGATGAGCAGTTCTTC,CASSLFWTSGGADEQFF
-,TRBV14,TRBJ2-1,-,TGTGCCAGCAGCCAAGAACGAGGCAGCGGTGCCTACAATGAGCAGTTCTTC,CASSQERGSGAYNEQFF
-,TRBV19,TRBJ1-2,-,TGTGCCAGTAGTCGCCAGGGATCTCGGGCCTATGGCTACACCTTC,CASSRQGSRAYGYTF
TRBD2,TRBV24-1,TRBJ2-2,-,TGTGCCACCAGTGATTTAGGGCGGGGGGACACCGGGGAGCTGTTTTTT,CATSDLGRGDTGELFF
TRBD1,TRBV6-5,TRBJ2-1,-,TGTGCCAGCAGCGGGACCGGGACAGGGAAGTTCTTC,CASSGTGTGKFF
TRBD1,TRBV6-6,TRBJ1-6,-,TGTGCCAGCATTTCAGGGGGTTATAATTCACCCCTCCACTTT,CASISGGYNSPLHF
-,TRBV2,TRBJ2-2,-,TGTGCCAGCAGTGAAACCCCTGCCGAGACCGGGGAGCTGTTTTTT,CASSETPAETGELFF
TRBD2,TRBV6-1,TRBJ2-1,-,TGTGCCAGCAGTGCACGGACTAGCGGGCTAAACAATGAGCAGTTCTTC,CASSARTSGLNNEQFF
TRBD1,TRBV4-2,TRBJ1-2,-,TGTGCCAGCAGCCAAAGTGGGACAGGCTATGGCTACACCTTC,CASSQSGTGYGYTF
TRBD1,TRBV6-6,TRBJ2-5,once,TGTGCCAGCAGGTCGGACAGGAAAACAGAGACCCAGTACTTC,CASRSDRKTETQYF
-,TRBV5-6,TRBJ2-3,-,TGTGCCAGCAGCTTGAACAGCTACTCAGATACGCAGTATTTT,CASSLNSYSDTQYF
-,TRBV2,TRBJ2-7,-,TGTGCCAGCAGTGTAGGCGGGGGCTATCCCTACGAGCAGTACTTC,CASSVGGGYPYEQYF
-,TRBV5-1,TRBJ2-5,-,TGCGCCAGCAGCTTGGGGCACACCAAGGAGACCCAGTACTTC,CASSLGHTKETQYF
-,TRBV9,TRBJ2-2,-,TGTGCCAGCAGCGTGACAGAGAGTAGTACCGGGGAGCTGTTTTTT,CASSVTESSTGELFF
TRBD2,TRBV6-1,TRBJ2-1,-,TGTGCCAGCAGTGAAGCGCCCGGGGGGAATGAGCAGTTCTTC,CASSEAPGGNEQFF
TRBD1,TRBV7-2,TRBJ2-7,-,TGTGCCAGCAGCTCCGGGACAGGGAGCTACGAGCAGTACTTC,CASSSGTGSYEQYF